These T cell receptor beta chains were read from a single sample in a study of siplizumab effects on memory and regulatory T cells. TCRdb's table, derived via immunoSEQ multiplex PCR, lists solely in-frame clones and lacks some. The sample includes about 100,000 clones, around 94% of them seen just once. Sequencing input: Tregs sorted from blood. The receptors come from a human donor in good health. Each CDR3 is given with its conserved first and last residue. A D gene is named only where the DNA matches it firmly. Clone size, where shown, is once, few, many, or a class for clones that have expanded.

CDR3aa,CDR3nt,j_gene,v_gene,d_gene,abundance
CASRTTDSGVAFF,TGTGCCAGCAGGACGACTGATTCAGGAGTGGCTTTCTTT,TRBJ1-1,TRBV2,NA,once
CASSSSDRPYEQYF,TGTGCCAGTTCCTCTTCGGACAGGCCCTACGAGCAGTACTTC,TRBJ2-7,TRBV9,TRBD1,NA
CASSIDPRAAQYF,TGTGCCAGCAGTATCGACCCGAGGGCTGCGCAGTATTTT,TRBJ2-3,TRBV6-5,NA,once
CASSQAPRGPEYNEQFF,TGTGCCAGCAGCCAAGCCCCGCGGGGACCCGAGTACAATGAGCAGTTCTTC,TRBJ2-1,TRBV14,NA,NA
CASSYSGGTDTQYF,TGTGCCAGCAGCTATTCCGGAGGCACAGATACGCAGTATTTT,TRBJ2-3,TRBV5-4,NA,NA
CASSFGDRGRTDTQYF,TGTGCCAGCAGCTTCGGAGACAGGGGGCGTACAGATACGCAGTATTTT,TRBJ2-3,TRBV11-2,TRBD1,NA
CATTVVGGSYEQYF,TGTGCCACCACGGTGGTGGGGGGCTCCTACGAGCAGTACTTC,TRBJ2-7,TRBV18,NA,NA
CASRQDWTGTQYF,TGTGCCAGTAGACAAGATTGGACAGGGACGCAGTATTTT,TRBJ2-3,TRBV19,TRBD1,NA
CASSGGISNQPQHF,TGTGCCAGCAGCGGGGGAATTAGCAATCAGCCCCAGCATTTT,TRBJ1-5,TRBV9,NA,NA
CASTEGTSGSNTGELFF,TGTGCCAGCACCGAGGGGACTAGCGGGTCGAACACCGGGGAGCTGTTTTTT,TRBJ2-2,TRBV4-2,TRBD2,NA
CASSSRPMQGGIGNTIYF,TGCGCCAGCAGCTCGAGGCCTATGCAGGGGGGAATTGGAAACACCATATATTTT,TRBJ1-3,TRBV5-1,TRBD1,NA
CASSRGLTSSYEQYF,TGTGCCAGCAGCAGGGGGCTTACTAGCTCCTACGAGCAGTACTTC,TRBJ2-7,TRBV2,TRBD1,NA